This T cell receptor beta chain was sequenced during a study of follicular helper T cells after annual influenza vaccination. General study findings and limits: Only roughly 9.5-23% of analyzed cells yielded productive TCRB sequences. Plasmablast frequency change correlated with clonality change in ICOS+CD38+ cTfh.

Using immunoSEQ multiplex PCR, the repertoire was profiled, and TCRdb retains in-frame clones only, with some absent. The profile shows fewer than 30,000 clones, roughly 80% of them singletons. Turning to this clone: Its antigen is as yet unknown.

The germline V gene has CDR1 MGHRA and CDR2 YSYEKL. This CDR3 has 17 residues. Trimming left V 1 base short and J 3 bases short, with 16 bases between. Time point of the sample: 2014-2015 season, pre-vaccination. This TCR was recovered from an adult who received the influenza vaccine. Source: CXCR5+ CD38- circulating T follicular helper cells from blood, taken on the day of influenza vaccination. Subset of the sample: circulating Tfh, non-naive CD4+CXCR5+PD-1+ (ICOS+CD38+ or ICOS-CD38-). This chain connects TRBV4-1 to TRBJ1-3; D perhaps matches TRBD1 (5 bases). The CDR3 DNA follows: TGCGCCAGCAGCCAAGTCAACTCAGGGACTGGTGGAAACACCATATATTTT. Amino acid sequence: CASSQVNSGTGGNTIYF.